The 23 T cell receptor beta chains below were found in one sample sequenced in a study of cytomegalovirus exposure and HLA in healthy donors. Both 60 Vbeta primers and 13 Jbeta primers went into the PCR. Clones were read by immunoSEQ multiplex PCR, and TCRdb kept only the in-frame ones, dropping some. Of about 150,000 clones listed, around 73% are singletons. The sample taken for sequencing was PBMCs. These receptors were taken from a woman under 30 in good health and CMV-seropositive.

This sequence joins TRBV7-9 and TRBJ2-2; perhaps TRBD1 as D (6 bases). Between the trimmed V and J ends, which lost 3 bases and 5 bases, there was a span of 19 bases. This CDR3 is built from 17 residues. The germline CDR1 and CDR2 sequences are SEHNR and FQNEAQ (reference sequence). In DNA, the CDR3 is TGTGCCAGCAGCTTCCCCCGTCGACAGGCTATGACCGGGGAGCTGTTTTTT. This translates into CASSFPRRQAMTGELFF.

This rearrangement joins TRBV30 to TRBJ2-3, with 13 bases that match TRBD2. The V gene's germline CDR1 is GTSNPN and CDR2 SVGIG (reference sequence). V was clipped by 4 bases and J by 6 bases; unmatched bases: 4. The CDR3 has 14 residues. In DNA form, the CDR3 reads TGTGCCTGGAAACTAGCGGGGGGGTACGATACGCAGTATTTT. This sequence encodes CAWKLAGGYDTQYF. Supplemented by reference TRBV30 and TRBJ2-3, the full variable domain reads SQTIHQWPATLVQPVGSPLSLECTVEGTSNPNLYWYRQAAGRGLQLLFYSVGIGQISSEVPQNLSASRPQDRQFILSSKKLLLSDSGFYLCAWKLAGGYDTQYFGPGTRLTVL.

A single count supports this clone. The genes are TRBV30 and TRBJ2-5; tentatively, D is TRBD1 (6 bases). The J call may be wrong; the DNA end is better matched by TRBJ2-7. CDR1 and CDR2 from the germline V gene are GTSNPN and SVGIG (reference sequence). This CDR3 is built from 12 residues. The CDR3 nucleotides are TGTGCCTGGGGTGCGGACAGTAACGAGCAGTACTTC. This sequence encodes CAWGADSNEQYF.

The chain couples TRBV4-1 to TRBJ1-6; 9 nucleotides agree with TRBD1. The junction had 10 bases not matched to a gene; V was cut back by 1 base and J by 15 bases. CDR1 is MGHRA and CDR2 is YSYEKL in the germline V gene. The CDR3 has 15 residues. The CDR3 region is CASSQVGTGIRGLHF. The CDR3 DNA reads TGCGCCAGCAGCCAAGTGGGGACAGGGATTCGGGGCCTCCACTTT.

The chain uses TRBV10-3 and TRBJ2-7; 9 nucleotides align to TRBD1. Germline V gene sequence: CDR1 ENHRY, CDR2 SYGVKD. This CDR3 has 15 residues. After removal of 2 bases from V and 5 bases from J, the junction contained 7 bases not matched to a gene. The CDR3 DNA is TGTGCCATCAGTGAGAGGACAGGGGCAAGGAACGAGCAGTACTTC. Translation gives CAISERTGARNEQYF.

The rearrangement links TRBV5-6 to TRBJ1-2; D is unresolved. V lost 1 base to trimming and J lost 4 bases, with 17 bases between them. Germline CDR1 is SGHDT and CDR2 is YYEEEE. The CDR3 is 16 residues long. This CDR3 is CASSLWRLQDLYGYTF. In DNA, the CDR3 is TGTGCCAGCAGCTTGTGGAGGCTCCAGGACCTCTATGGCTACACCTTC.

This clone was counted a single time. V and J are TRBV6-5 and TRBJ2-7; 7 bases fit TRBD1. The V segment lost 4 bases and the J segment 3 bases; nucleotides outside the gene matches: 9. CDR1 is MNHEY and CDR2 is SVGAGI in the germline V gene. There are 15 residues in the CDR3. In DNA, the CDR3 is TGTGCCAGCAGTTTAAACCGGGACAGTGACTACGAGCAGTACTTC. Translating it yields CASSLNRDSDYEQYF.

CDR3: CASSYGGGFEQFF. In nucleotides, the CDR3 is TGTGCCAGCAGTTACGGCGGGGGATTTGAGCAGTTCTTC. This rearrangement joins TRBV6-5 to TRBJ2-1; 7 bases align to TRBD2. The CDR3 runs to 13 residues. J gave up 9 bases and V 2 bases, and 4 bases lay outside the gene matches. From germline, CDR1 is MNHEY and CDR2 SVGAGI.

The chain is built from TRBV4-3 and TRBJ2-1; the match to TRBD1 covers 10 bases. The trim removed 5 bases at V and 12 bases at J, leaving 19 bases unmatched. The CDR3 runs to 17 residues. Germline V lookup: CDR1 LGHNA, CDR2 YSLEER. CDR3 loop: CASSSQSGTGALGGQFF. CDR3 in DNA: TGCGCCAGCAGCTCCCAGTCCGGGACAGGGGCGTTAGGTGGGCAGTTCTTC.

The chain links TRBV7-6 to TRBJ2-1; TRBD2 matches at 15 bases. Trimming removed 5 bases from V and 8 bases from J; junction bases left unmatched: 4. The length of the CDR3 is 15 residues. Germline V gene data show CDR1 as SGHVS and CDR2 as FNYEAQ. This CDR3 is CASSRTSGGAHEQFF. CDR3 sequence (DNA): TGTGCCAGCAGCAGGACTAGCGGGGGGGCCCATGAGCAGTTCTTC. Full variable domain (missing parts from reference TRBV7-6 and TRBJ2-1): GAGVSQSPRYKVTKRGQDVALRCDPISGHVSLYWYRQALGQGPEFLTYFNYEAQQDKSGLPNDRFSAERPEGSISTLTIQRTEQRDSAMYRCASSRTSGGAHEQFFGPGTRLTVL.

The rearrangement uses TRBV6-4 and TRBJ1-6; D uncertain. This CDR3 has 13 residues. Trimming took off 3 bases at V and 7 bases at J, with 7 bases between the two ends. The germline V gene encodes CDR1 MRHNA and CDR2 SNTAGT. The CDR3 DNA follows: TGTGCCAGCAGTGATAAGAGAAATTCACCCCTCCACTTT. This codes for CASSDKRNSPLHF.

This chain links TRBV2 with TRBJ2-5; D gene ambiguous. This CDR3 has 13 amino acids. Germline V lookup: CDR1 SNHLY, CDR2 FYNNEI. Trimming left V 2 bases short and J 2 bases short, with 6 bases between. The CDR3 coding sequence is TGTGCCAGCAGTGAAATTAGACAAGAGACCCAGTACTTC. Translated: CASSEIRQETQYF.

The chain carries TRBV28 and TRBJ1-5, with 7 bases identical to TRBD1. The CDR3 is made up of 19 amino acids. V shed 4 bases, J shed 5 bases, and the junction held 20 bases outside the gene matches. Germline V lookup: CDR1 MDHEN, CDR2 SYDVKM. The CDR3 region is CASSWTKRTGQRIDQPQHF. DNA of the CDR3: TGTGCCAGCAGTTGGACGAAGAGGACAGGACAAAGGATCGATCAGCCCCAGCATTTT.

The CDR3 DNA follows: TGCAGCGTTTCGGGACAGGGGGTGTCCAAAAACATTCAGTACTTC. Its translation is CSVSGQGVSKNIQYF. The rearrangement uses TRBV29-1 and TRBJ2-4; 11 bases align to TRBD1. Germline trimming cut 5 bases from V and 2 bases from J; bases unmatched to any gene: 5. From germline, CDR1 is SQVTM and CDR2 ANQGSEA. The CDR3 is made up of 15 amino acids.

The chain employs TRBV30 and TRBJ2-7; the D gene is possibly TRBD1 (6 bases). CDR1 and CDR2 (germline): GTSNPN, SVGIG (reference sequence). V lost 0 bases, J lost 1 base, and 10 bases lay in between. This CDR3 is 14 amino acids long. The CDR3: CAWSVQGRSYEQYF. The CDR3 DNA reads as TGTGCCTGGAGTGTACAGGGACGATCCTACGAGCAGTACTTC.

The chain combines TRBV2 with TRBJ2-3; 11 bases line up with TRBD1. The germline V gene has CDR1 SNHLY and CDR2 FYNNEI. Unmatched junction bases numbered 11, after V lost 9 bases and J lost 6 bases. The CDR3 totals 15 residues. CDR3 nucleotide sequence: TGTGCCAGGGGCAGGACAGGGGGCGTCGTGGATACGCAGTATTTT. Its translation is CARGRTGGVVDTQYF.

The chain joins TRBV5-4 to TRBJ1-3, with 8 bases aligning to TRBD1. The CDR3 has 13 residues. Germline lookup yields CDR1 SGHNT and CDR2 YYREEE (reference sequence). Trimming cost V 3 bases and J 4 bases; bases outside gene matches: 0. In nucleotides, the CDR3 is TGTGCCAGCAGCTGGGACAGGGGAAACACCATATATTTT. Translated, it gives CASSWDRGNTIYF. The full variable domain, in which reference TRBV5-4 and TRBJ1-3 provide the parts outside the CDR3, is ETGVTQSPTHLIKTRGQQVTLRCSSQSGHNTVSWYQQALGQGPQFIFQYYREEENGRGNFPPRFSGLQFPNYSSELNVNALELDDSALYLCASSWDRGNTIYFGEGSWLTVV.

The chain has TRBV9 and TRBJ2-1; D perhaps matches TRBD1 (7 bases). This CDR3 has 15 amino acids. V lost 3 bases and J 4 bases, leaving 14 bases between the germline ends. Germline values: CDR1 SGDLS, CDR2 YYNGEE. CDR3 loop: CASSARDSPYNEQFF. The CDR3 DNA follows: TGTGCCAGCAGCGCGCGGGACAGTCCTTACAATGAGCAGTTCTTC.

The chain has TRBV9 and TRBJ1-2; D uncertain. The CDR3 covers 14 residues. CDR1 is SGDLS, CDR2 YYNGEE, per germline. Trimming removed 3 bases at V and 8 bases at J, with 17 bases between. CDR3 bases: TGTGCCAGCAGCGGCTTCAGACCCGGGGAGGGCTACACCTTC. Translation gives CASSGFRPGEGYTF.

The chain is built from TRBV28 and TRBJ1-1; D uncertain. The CDR3 spans 16 residues. Germline V lookup: CDR1 MDHEN, CDR2 SYDVKM. V was pared by 7 bases and J by 0 bases, with 18 bases between. The CDR3 protein is CASTPVMVEMNTEAFF. The CDR3, as DNA: TGTGCCAGCACTCCGGTGATGGTAGAGATGAACACTGAAGCTTTCTTT. Using reference TRBV28 and TRBJ1-1 for the parts outside the CDR3, the full variable domain is DVKVTQSSRYLVKRTGEKVFLECVQDMDHENMFWYRQDPGLGLRLIYFSYDVKMKEKGDIPEGYSVSREKKERFSLILESASTNQTSMYLCASTPVMVEMNTEAFFGQGTRLTVV.

This clone was seen only a few times. The gene calls are TRBV19 and TRBJ2-3, with TRBD2 matching 11 bases. CDR3 size: 15 residues. Germline V lookup: CDR1 LNHDA, CDR2 SQIVND (reference sequence). After removal of 3 bases from V and 6 bases from J, the junction contained 5 bases not matched to a gene. CDR3: CASSIASGGSDTQYF. CDR3 nucleotide sequence: TGTGCCAGTAGTATTGCTAGCGGGGGGAGCGATACGCAGTATTTT.

The V and J genes are TRBV6-5 and TRBJ2-1, with D tentatively TRBD2 (5 bases). The CDR3 spans 15 residues. From germline, CDR1 is MNHEY and CDR2 SVGAGI. V was pared by 5 bases and J by 0 bases, with 11 bases between. The chain's CDR3 is CASSLAFSSYNEQFF. The CDR3 DNA reads TGTGCCAGCAGTCTAGCCTTCAGCTCCTACAATGAGCAGTTCTTC.

The V call is TRBV28, the J call TRBJ2-3; D gene unclear. The CDR3 loop spans 12 amino acids. With 5 bases removed from V and 4 bases from J, the gap between germline ends came to 7 bases. Germline V CDR1 and CDR2: MDHEN, SYDVKM. The CDR3 region is CASSNIADTQYF. CDR3 bases: TGTGCCAGCAGTAATATAGCAGATACGCAGTATTTT.